A single sample gave rise to the 21 T cell receptor beta chains below, sequenced in a study of glioma-infiltrating T cells after dendritic cell vaccination (dated by TCRdb to the mid-2010s). The library was obtained by the immunoSEQ multiplex PCR assay. In TCRdb, the immuneACCESS table is reduced to in-frame sequences with V and J assigned. These tables do not hold every clone; where another copy was compared, an unresolved V gene accounts for under half, and the others remain unexplained. A total of under 100,000 clones appear in this sample, roughly 84% of them only once. 2.5% to 3% of the sample rests with the top ten. Sequencing used blood, obtained before dendritic cell vaccination. The source of these receptors is a human donor with glioblastoma.

The V gene is TRBV5-4, the J gene TRBJ1-1; D uncertain. Germline lookup yields CDR1 SGHNT and CDR2 YYREEE (reference sequence). The V gene lost 3 bases and the J gene lost 4 bases, with 16 bases spanning the gap. The CDR3 is 15 residues long. The CDR3 loop reads CASSSGGEKSTEAFF. The CDR3 coding sequence is TGTGCCAGCAGCTCCGGCGGGGAAAAGAGCACTGAAGCTTTCTTT.

This rearrangement joins TRBV7-9 to TRBJ2-3; 11 bases map to TRBD2. There are 16 residues in the CDR3. CDR1 SEHNR and CDR2 FQNEAQ come from the germline V gene (reference sequence). After removal of 3 bases from V and 2 bases from J, the junction contained 4 bases not matched to a gene. CDR3 sequence reads: CASSLGTSGVTDTQYF. The CDR3 region has the DNA TGTGCCAGCAGCTTGGGGACTAGCGGAGTCACAGATACGCAGTATTTT.

The table lists this clone with a few counts. CDR3 DNA: TGTGCCAGCAGGGGACCAGGACAGGGGGCGTTCGACGAGCAGTACTTC. Translation gives CASRGPGQGAFDEQYF. This chain joins TRBV6-6 and TRBJ2-7; TRBD1 agrees at 11 bases. This CDR3 spans 16 amino acids. V gave up 6 bases and J gave up 5 bases; unmatched junction bases: 12. The germline V gene has CDR1 MNHNY and CDR2 SVGAGI (reference sequence).

The chain recombines TRBV11-3 with TRBJ2-2, with 7 bases that match TRBD2. V dropped 5 bases and J dropped 5; count of bases not matched to a gene: 11. CDR1 is SGHNT, CDR2 YENEEA, per germline. The CDR3 totals 16 residues. In nucleotides, the CDR3 is TGTGCCAGCAGCCCTCGACTAGCCTCTCCGACCGGGGAGCTGTTTTTT. It yields the protein CASSPRLASPTGELFF.

The rearrangement uses TRBV2 and TRBJ2-5; TRBD2 is a possible D gene (6 bases). This CDR3 has 15 residues. From germline, CDR1 is SNHLY and CDR2 FYNNEI. The V end was cut by 4 bases, the J end by 2 bases, with 14 bases between. CDR3 amino acids: CASSGDWEIQETQYF. In DNA form, the CDR3 reads TGTGCCAGCAGTGGGGACTGGGAGATACAAGAGACCCAGTACTTC.

This chain uses TRBV20-1 with TRBJ1-1, with TRBD1 identical over 9 bases. The CDR3 sequence is 11 residues long. Per the germline V gene, CDR1 is DFQATT and CDR2 is SNEGSKA (reference sequence). The V and J ends lost 6 bases and 5 bases, in that order; junction bases with no gene match: 1. The CDR3 nucleotides read TGCAGTGCCGGGACAGGGACTGAAGCTTTCTTT. This translates into CSAGTGTEAFF.

The count of this clone is one. J is TRBJ2-3 and V is TRBV9; 10 nucleotides align to TRBD2. Trimming cost V 0 bases and J 6 bases; bases outside gene matches: 16. This CDR3 comprises 19 residues. Germline values: CDR1 SGDLS, CDR2 YYNGEE. The CDR3 protein is CASSVDGRLAGTEGDTQYF. CDR3 DNA sequence: TGTGCCAGCAGCGTAGACGGAAGACTAGCGGGCACTGAGGGGGATACGCAGTATTTT.

V usage is TRBV6-5 and J usage is TRBJ2-2; D is ambiguous. The CDR3 consists of 15 residues. Germline values: CDR1 MNHEY, CDR2 SVGAGI. V shed 2 bases and J shed 5 bases, with 12 bases lying between them. The CDR3 sequence is CASSYRPGRTGELFF. CDR3 nucleotides: TGTGCCAGCAGTTACAGGCCAGGCCGAACCGGGGAGCTGTTTTTT.

This chain links TRBV29-1 with TRBJ2-3, with 8 nucleotides matching TRBD1. This CDR3 spans 15 amino acids. The ends lost 6 bases at V and 1 base at J; junction bases unmatched: 9. From germline, CDR1 is SQVTM and CDR2 ANQGSEA. CDR3 DNA sequence: TGCAGCGTCCACCGGACAGGGCTGGGCACAGATACGCAGTATTTT. As protein: CSVHRTGLGTDTQYF.

This sequence joins TRBV30 and TRBJ1-5, with TRBD1 as a possible D gene (5 bases). CDR1 and CDR2 from the germline V gene are GTSNPN and SVGIG (reference sequence). V shed 5 bases and J shed 0 bases, with 20 bases lying between them. CDR3 length: 17 amino acids. The CDR3 coding sequence is TGTGCCTGGGGAATTCTAACAGGCGACGATAGCAATCAGCCCCAGCATTTT. This codes for CAWGILTGDDSNQPQHF.

This clone is categorized as medium-sized. The chain employs TRBV19 and TRBJ2-1, with 11 positions matching TRBD2. There are 15 residues in the CDR3. Germline-derived CDR1 and CDR2 are LNHDA and SQIVND (reference sequence). J was trimmed by 5 bases and V by 5 bases; bases with no gene match: 5. The CDR3: CASSDRLAGNNEQFF. CDR3 sequence (DNA): TGTGCCAGTAGTGACCGACTAGCGGGAAACAATGAGCAGTTCTTC.

The chain links TRBV11-3 to TRBJ2-7; the D gene is possibly TRBD1 (5 bases). The CDR3 runs to 12 residues. Germline loops: CDR1 SGHNT, CDR2 YENEEA. V lost 0 bases and J 10 bases, leaving 10 bases between the germline ends. The CDR3 reads CASSLDQGRQYF. For the CDR3, the DNA is TGTGCCAGCAGCTTAGATCAGGGCCGCCAGTACTTC.

V usage is TRBV5-4 and J usage is TRBJ2-5; no reliable D call. The V gene lost 0 bases and the J gene lost 4 bases, with 7 bases spanning the gap. Germline V gene data show CDR1 as SGHNT and CDR2 as YYREEE (reference sequence). CDR3 length: 13 amino acids. CDR3 nucleotide sequence: TGTGCCAGCAGCTTGGCTGGCTTAGAGACCCAGTACTTC. Translated: CASSLAGLETQYF.

The chain combines TRBV19 with TRBJ1-1, with a weak D call TRBD1 (6 bases). Germline V gene data show CDR1 as LNHDA and CDR2 as SQIVND (reference sequence). V was clipped by 3 bases and J by 5 bases, with 13 bases between them. The CDR3 is made up of 14 amino acids. CDR3 nucleotide sequence: TGTGCCAGTAGTATTCGGGGGGCGAGGACTGAAGCTTTCTTT. It yields the protein CASSIRGARTEAFF.

The rearrangement joins TRBV7-3 to TRBJ2-7; 7 positions match TRBD2. Germline V lookup: CDR1 SGHTA, CDR2 FQGTGA. Trimming at V came to 3 bases and at J to 6 bases, leaving 8 bases not matched to a gene. CDR3 length equals 14 residues. The CDR3 reads CASSFFGPGGEQYF. The CDR3 DNA reads TGTGCCAGCAGCTTTTTTGGGCCGGGGGGCGAGCAGTACTTC.

The genes are TRBV6-1 and TRBJ1-3, with TRBD1 identical over 8 bases. The germline V gene has CDR1 MNHNS and CDR2 SASEGT. This CDR3 is built from 14 residues. After removal of 3 bases from V and 3 bases from J, the junction contained 1 base not matched to a gene. The CDR3 nucleotides read TGTGCCAGCAGTGACAGGGGGCGTGGAAACACCATATATTTT. Translation gives CASSDRGRGNTIYF.

J is TRBJ1-2 and V is TRBV7-2, with D possibly TRBD1 on 5 matching bases. The CDR3 sequence is 15 residues long. The V gene's germline CDR1 is SGHTA and CDR2 FQGNSA. V was shortened by 3 bases and J by 7 bases, with 18 bases between the two germline ends. The DNA of the CDR3 is TGTGCCAGCAGCTTGTTGGTTTCAGGGCTCGCTGGCTACACCTTC. Protein product: CASSLLVSGLAGYTF.

This clone appeared once. J is TRBJ1-1 and V is TRBV7-2; D possibly corresponds to TRBD1 (6 bases). Trimming removed 1 base from V and 4 bases from J, with 10 bases in between. Germline assignment: CDR1 SGHTA and CDR2 FQGNSA. The CDR3 is made up of 14 amino acids. The CDR3 is CASSLGGRGTEAFF. The CDR3 nucleotides are TGTGCCAGCAGCTTAGGGGGCAGGGGCACTGAAGCTTTCTTT.

Only one count was recorded for this clone. V gene TRBV5-5 combines with J gene TRBJ1-5; no firm D call. There are 14 residues in the CDR3. Germline CDR1 SGHKS, CDR2 YYEKEE (reference sequence). V lost 0 bases and J 8 bases, leaving 12 bases between the germline ends. CDR3 residues: CASSLEAGEKPQHF. CDR3 DNA sequence: TGTGCCAGCAGCTTGGAGGCCGGGGAAAAGCCCCAGCATTTT.

The chain links TRBV7-6 to TRBJ2-3; 8 nucleotides line up with TRBD1. V was clipped by 3 bases and J by 1 base; unmatched bases: 3. The length of the CDR3 is 15 residues. Germline V CDR1 and CDR2: SGHVS, FNYEAQ. The CDR3, as DNA: TGTGCCAGCAGCTTCCCGGGACAGGGCACAGATACGCAGTATTTT. It encodes CASSFPGQGTDTQYF.

V gene TRBV6-5 combines with J gene TRBJ2-7; D call uncertain. Per the germline V gene, CDR1 is MNHEY and CDR2 is SVGAGI. Trimming took off 6 bases at V and 2 bases at J, with 14 bases between the two ends. This CDR3 spans 14 amino acids. In DNA, the CDR3 is TGTGCCAGCAGAGCCCCGGGTGTGACCTACGAGCAGTACTTC. This codes for CASRAPGVTYEQYF.